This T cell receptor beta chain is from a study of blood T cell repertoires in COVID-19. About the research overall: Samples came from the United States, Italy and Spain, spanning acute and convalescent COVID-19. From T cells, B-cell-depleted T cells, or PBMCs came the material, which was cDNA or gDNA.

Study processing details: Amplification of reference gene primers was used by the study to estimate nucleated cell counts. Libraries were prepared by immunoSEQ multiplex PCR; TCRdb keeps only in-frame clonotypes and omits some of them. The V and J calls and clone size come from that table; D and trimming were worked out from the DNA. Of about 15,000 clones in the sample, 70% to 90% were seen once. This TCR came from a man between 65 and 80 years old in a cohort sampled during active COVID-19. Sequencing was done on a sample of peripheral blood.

The CDR3 nucleotides read TGTGCCAGCAGTAGACTAGCGGCGAACACCGGGGAGCTGTTTTTT. This gives the protein CASSRLAANTGELFF. The V and J genes are TRBV27 and TRBJ2-2; the match to TRBD2 covers 9 bases. CDR3 length equals 15 residues. V lost 5 bases to trimming and J lost 0 bases; unmatched junction nucleotides: 1. Per germline, CDR1 MNHEY and CDR2 SMNVEV (reference sequence).